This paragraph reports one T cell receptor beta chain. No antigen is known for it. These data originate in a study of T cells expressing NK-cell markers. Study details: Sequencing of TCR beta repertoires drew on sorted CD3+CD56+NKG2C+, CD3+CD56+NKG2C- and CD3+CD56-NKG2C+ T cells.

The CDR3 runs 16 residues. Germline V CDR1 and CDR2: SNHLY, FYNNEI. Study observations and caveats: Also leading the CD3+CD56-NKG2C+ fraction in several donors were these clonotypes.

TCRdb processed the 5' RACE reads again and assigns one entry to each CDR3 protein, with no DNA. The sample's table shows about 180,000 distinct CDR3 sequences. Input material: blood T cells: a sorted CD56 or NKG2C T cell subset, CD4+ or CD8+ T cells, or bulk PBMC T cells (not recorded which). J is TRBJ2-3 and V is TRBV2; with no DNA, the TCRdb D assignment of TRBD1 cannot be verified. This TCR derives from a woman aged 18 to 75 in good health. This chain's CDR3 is CASSESGAGARDTQYF.